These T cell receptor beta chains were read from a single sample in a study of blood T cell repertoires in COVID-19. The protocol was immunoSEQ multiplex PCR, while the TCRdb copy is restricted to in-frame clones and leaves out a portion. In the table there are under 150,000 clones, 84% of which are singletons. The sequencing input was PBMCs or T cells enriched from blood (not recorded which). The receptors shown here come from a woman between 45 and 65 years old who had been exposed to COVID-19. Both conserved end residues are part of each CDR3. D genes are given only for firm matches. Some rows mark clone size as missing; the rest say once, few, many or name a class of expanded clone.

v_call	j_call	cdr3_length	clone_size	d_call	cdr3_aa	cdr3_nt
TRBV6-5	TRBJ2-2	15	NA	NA	CASSPARRNTGELFF	TGTGCCAGCAGCCCAGCGAGACGTAACACCGGGGAGCTGTTTTTT
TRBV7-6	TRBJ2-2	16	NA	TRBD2	CASSLNLRGGSGELFF	TGTGCCAGCAGCTTAAACTTGCGGGGGGGCAGCGGGGAGCTGTTTTTT
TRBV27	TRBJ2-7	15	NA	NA	CASKGRAGARYEQYF	TGTGCCAGCAAGGGGAGGGCAGGGGCCAGATACGAGCAGTACTTC
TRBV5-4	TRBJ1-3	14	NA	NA	CASRTFGSGNTIYF	TGTGCCAGCAGAACCTTCGGCTCTGGAAACACCATATATTTT
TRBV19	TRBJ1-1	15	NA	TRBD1	CASSPRTGGPPEAFF	TGTGCCAGTAGTCCTAGGACAGGGGGCCCACCTGAAGCTTTCTTT
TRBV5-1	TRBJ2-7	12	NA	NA	CASSPGLAEQYF	TGCGCCAGCAGCCCGGGACTCGCCGAGCAGTACTTC
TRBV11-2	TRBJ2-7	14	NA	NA	CASSLRDSYAEQYF	TGTGCCAGCAGCCTCAGGGACTCCTACGCCGAGCAGTACTTC
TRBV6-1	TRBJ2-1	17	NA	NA	CASSGVGRGIRGDEQFF	TGTGCCAGCAGTGGTGTAGGTCGGGGGATCCGAGGGGATGAGCAGTTCTTC
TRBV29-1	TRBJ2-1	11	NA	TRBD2	CSVGLANEQFF	TGCAGCGTTGGACTAGCGAATGAGCAGTTCTTC
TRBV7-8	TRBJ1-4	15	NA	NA	CASSLIGRGNEKLFF	TGTGCCAGCAGCTTAATTGGCAGGGGTAATGAAAAACTGTTTTTT
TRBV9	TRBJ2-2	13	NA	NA	CASSVATAGELFF	TGTGCCAGCAGCGTAGCTACTGCCGGGGAGCTGTTTTTT
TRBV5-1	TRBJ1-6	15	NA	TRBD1	CASSLGQGLNSPLHF	TGCGCCAGCAGCTTGGGACAGGGGCTCAATTCACCCCTCCACTTT
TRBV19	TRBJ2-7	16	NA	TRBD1	CASSIRLGTGAGEQYF	TGTGCCAGTAGTATCCGCCTTGGGACAGGGGCGGGCGAGCAGTACTTC
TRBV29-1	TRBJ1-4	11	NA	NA	CSGESNEKLFF	TGCAGCGGAGAATCTAATGAAAAACTGTTTTTT
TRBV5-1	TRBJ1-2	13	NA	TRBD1	CASSLAGGRGYTF	TGCGCCAGCAGCTTGGCAGGGGGCCGGGGCTACACCTTC
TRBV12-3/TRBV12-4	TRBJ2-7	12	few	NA	CASSLLGQEQYF	TGTGCCAGCAGTTTATTAGGACAGGAGCAGTACTTC
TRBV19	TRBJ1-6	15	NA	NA	CASRGGTSYNSPLHF	TGTGCCAGTAGAGGCGGGACGTCCTATAATTCACCCCTCCACTTT
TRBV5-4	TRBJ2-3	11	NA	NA	CASSFLDTQYF	TGTGCCAGCAGCTTTCTAGATACGCAGTATTTT
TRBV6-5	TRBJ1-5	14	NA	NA	CASIGAGSNQPQHF	TGTGCCAGCATCGGAGCGGGCAGCAATCAGCCCCAGCATTTT
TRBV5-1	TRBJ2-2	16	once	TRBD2	CASTPSSGGNTGELFF	TGCGCCAGCACACCCTCTAGCGGGGGGAACACCGGGGAGCTGTTTTTT
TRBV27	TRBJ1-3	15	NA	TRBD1	CASSLIGQGAHTIYF	TGTGCCAGCAGTTTAATAGGACAGGGGGCCCACACCATATATTTT
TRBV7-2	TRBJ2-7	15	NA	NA	CASSSPVDLSYEQYF	TGTGCCAGCAGCTCCCCTGTGGACTTGTCCTACGAGCAGTACTTC
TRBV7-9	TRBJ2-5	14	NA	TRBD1	CASSLSGGQETQYF	TGTGCCAGCAGCTTATCAGGGGGCCAAGAGACCCAGTACTTC
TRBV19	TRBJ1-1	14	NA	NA	CASSQSGRLAEAFF	TGTGCCAGTAGTCAGAGCGGGAGATTGGCTGAAGCTTTCTTT
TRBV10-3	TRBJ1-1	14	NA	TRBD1	CAIRPTGVSTEAFF	TGTGCCATCAGGCCTACAGGGGTAAGCACTGAAGCTTTCTTT
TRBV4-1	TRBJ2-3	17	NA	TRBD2	CASSQVELAGGPDTQYF	TGCGCCAGCAGCCAAGTGGAGCTAGCGGGGGGACCAGATACGCAGTATTTT
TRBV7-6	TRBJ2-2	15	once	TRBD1	CASKGTGGSSGELFF	TGTGCCAGCAAAGGGACAGGGGGCTCGTCCGGGGAGCTGTTTTTT
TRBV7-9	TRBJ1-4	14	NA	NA	CASSLGGANEKLFF	TGTGCCAGCAGCTTAGGGGGGGCTAATGAAAAACTGTTTTTT
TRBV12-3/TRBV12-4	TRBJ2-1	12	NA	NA	CASSFKGDEQFF	TGTGCCAGCAGTTTTAAAGGGGATGAGCAGTTCTTC
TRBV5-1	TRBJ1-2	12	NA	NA	CASSLIRGGYTF	TGCGCCAGCAGCTTGATACGGGGGGGCTACACCTTC
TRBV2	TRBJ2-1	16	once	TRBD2	CASSEALAGGVNEQFF	TGTGCCAGCAGTGAGGCACTAGCGGGAGGCGTCAATGAGCAGTTCTTC
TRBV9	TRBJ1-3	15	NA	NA	CASSVDGVSGNTIYF	TGTGCCAGCAGCGTAGACGGGGTCTCTGGAAACACCATATATTTT
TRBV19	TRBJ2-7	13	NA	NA	CASSMGREYEQYF	TGTGCCAGTAGTATGGGGCGAGAATACGAGCAGTACTTC
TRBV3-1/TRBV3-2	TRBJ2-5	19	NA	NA	CASSQDPFLAASGQETQYF	TGTGCCAGCAGCCAAGATCCATTCCTGGCGGCGTCGGGCCAAGAGACCCAGTACTTC
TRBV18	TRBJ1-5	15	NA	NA	CASSPLQGSNQPQHF	TGTGCCAGCTCACCACTTCAGGGAAGCAATCAGCCCCAGCATTTT